The sequence of this T cell receptor (beta chain) was determined in a study of OX40 agonist ivuxolimab in advanced cancers. The wider study: Cohort: roughly 79% men, mean age approximately 64, aged about 20 to 79. It was permissible to have had prior anti-PD-1, anti-PD-L1 or anti-CTLA-4 therapy, and more than 30% had some.

The repertoire was sequenced with immunoSEQ multiplex PCR; TCRdb's copy has only in-frame clones and lacks some. Among fewer than 55,000 clones listed, roughly four fifths were seen once. Trimming left V 0 bases short and J 7 bases short, with 17 bases between. Germline lookup yields CDR1 SGHRS and CDR2 YFSETQ. CDR3 length: 16 amino acids. Source: CD4+ or CD8+ T cells sorted from blood, taken in a trial of the OX40 agonist ivuxolimab. The J gene is TRBJ2-1, the V gene TRBV5-1; D is ambiguous. The clonotype was recovered from an adult with an advanced solid tumor such as melanoma, head and neck, liver or kidney cancer. CDR3 sequence (DNA): TGCGCCAGCAGCTTGGCAGCGCAACTTAACCGGAATGAGCAGTTCTTC. Protein sequence: CASSLAAQLNRNEQFF.